The 23 T cell receptor beta chains given below trace back to one sample, sequenced in a study of blood T cell repertoires in COVID-19. Profiled with immunoSEQ multiplex PCR; TCRdb holds only in-frame clones, not every one. The profile shows 200,000 to 250,000 clones, 92% of them singletons. Sequencing was performed on peripheral blood. These receptors were taken from a man aged 30 to 45 with acute or convalescent COVID-19.

The chain has TRBV28 and TRBJ1-5; 10 bases agree with TRBD1. The germline V gene encodes CDR1 MDHEN and CDR2 SYDVKM. This CDR3 spans 18 amino acids. With V trimmed by 7 bases and J by 2 bases, 14 bases remained unmatched. The DNA for the CDR3 is TGTGCCAGCATGCTCCAGGGACAGGGGATAAGAGGCAATCAGCCCCAGCATTTT. Translation gives CASMLQGQGIRGNQPQHF.

J is TRBJ2-1 and V is TRBV6-5, with a possible D match to TRBD2 (6 bases). V was clipped by 6 bases and J by 1 base, with 13 bases between them. The CDR3 totals 15 residues. Germline V gene lookup returns CDR1 MNHEY and CDR2 SVGAGI. The CDR3 DNA follows: TGTGCCAGCAGGAGAGGGCTAGCGTCCTACAATGAGCAGTTCTTC. Translating it yields CASRRGLASYNEQFF.

The rearrangement uses TRBV27 and TRBJ2-1, with D maybe TRBD2 (6 bases). Trimming left V 2 bases short and J 4 bases short, with 9 bases between. The CDR3 has 14 residues. Germline V gene lookup returns CDR1 MNHEY and CDR2 SMNVEV (reference sequence). Here the CDR3 DNA reads TGTGCCAGCAGTTTAGCGGGGTTTTACAATGAGCAGTTCTTC. Amino acids: CASSLAGFYNEQFF.

The chain is built from TRBV7-9 and TRBJ2-5; unclear D gene. Germline V lookup: CDR1 SEHNR, CDR2 FQNEAQ (reference sequence). The CDR3 loop spans 14 amino acids. Trimming pared 4 bases from V and 2 bases from J, leaving 11 bases between. The CDR3 DNA reads TGTGCCAGCAGCTCTAGAAGTTTGCAAGAGACCCAGTACTTC. It codes for CASSSRSLQETQYF.

The V and J genes are TRBV5-6 and TRBJ1-2; D is possibly TRBD1 (6 bases). Germline CDR1 and CDR2: SGHDT and YYEEEE. Trimming took off 0 bases at V and 4 bases at J, with 13 bases between the two ends. The CDR3 loop spans 15 amino acids. This chain's CDR3 is CASSLEATGFYGYTF. Written as DNA, the CDR3 is TGTGCCAGCAGCTTGGAAGCGACAGGATTCTATGGCTACACCTTC.

The rearrangement joins TRBV3-1 (or the pseudogene TRBV3-2) to TRBJ1-6, with TRBD1 matching over 9 bases. The CDR3 contains 15 residues. Germline loops: CDR1 LGHDT, CDR2 YNNKEL (reference sequence). Germline trimming cut 4 bases from V and 9 bases from J; bases unmatched to any gene: 7. The CDR3 DNA reads TGTGCCAGCAGCCCTACCGGGACAGGGAGTTCACCCCTCCACTTT. This encodes CASSPTGTGSSPLHF.

V usage is TRBV28 and J usage is TRBJ1-1; 11 nucleotides match TRBD1. CDR1 MDHEN and CDR2 SYDVKM come from the germline V gene. The length of the CDR3 is 17 residues. Unmatched junction bases numbered 10, after V lost 1 base and J lost 6 bases. The DNA of the CDR3 is TGTGCCAGCAGTTTATACGTTGGGACAGGGGGTCGGGCTGAAGCTTTCTTT. Translation gives CASSLYVGTGGRAEAFF.

The J gene is TRBJ2-4, the V gene TRBV11-3; 7 bases agree with TRBD2. Germline CDR1 is SGHNT and CDR2 is YENEEA. The CDR3 is 17 amino acids. J was trimmed by 3 bases and V by 2 bases; bases with no gene match: 10. DNA for the CDR3: TGTGCCAGCAGCTTAATTCGGACTAGAAAGGTCAAAAACATTCAGTACTTC. The encoded protein is CASSLIRTRKVKNIQYF.

The chain has TRBV19 and TRBJ2-7; D is uncertain. The CDR3 consists of 13 residues. V was pared by 2 bases and J by 0 bases, with 5 bases between. The germline CDR1 and CDR2 sequences are LNHDA and SQIVND (reference sequence). The CDR3 nucleotides read TGTGCCAGTAGTATAAACTTCTCCTACGAGCAGTACTTC. Encoded protein: CASSINFSYEQYF.

The CDR3 DNA follows: TGTGCCAGCAGCTGGACCGGGACAGGGCAAGAGACCCAGTACTTC. It codes for CASSWTGTGQETQYF. V is TRBV11-3 and J is TRBJ2-5; 9 nucleotides align to TRBD1. Trimming removed 4 bases from V and 2 bases from J; junction bases left unmatched: 5. The CDR3 has 15 amino acids. From germline, CDR1 is SGHNT and CDR2 YENEEA.

J is TRBJ2-1 and V is TRBV24-1; D may be TRBD2 (6 bases). Trimming stripped 9 bases from V and 0 bases from J, with 8 bases between. CDR3 length equals 13 residues. From germline, CDR1 is KGHDR and CDR2 SFDVKD. For the CDR3, the DNA is TGTGCCACCCAGGACTACTCCTACAATGAGCAGTTCTTC. Amino acid sequence: CATQDYSYNEQFF.

Only a few counts were recorded for this clone. The chain joins TRBV19 to TRBJ2-3, with D possibly being TRBD1 (6 bases). Trimming removed 6 bases at V and 2 bases at J, with 15 bases between. The V gene's germline CDR1 is LNHDA and CDR2 SQIVND (reference sequence). The CDR3 sequence is 15 residues long. The CDR3 here is CASRQGGRYTDTQYF. The CDR3 DNA reads TGTGCCAGTAGGCAAGGGGGACGGTACACAGATACGCAGTATTTT.

The chain links TRBV7-9 to TRBJ2-3; the D is unclear. Between the trimmed V and J ends, which lost 5 bases and 12 bases, there was a span of 21 bases. The CDR3 has 14 amino acids. Germline V gene data show CDR1 as SEHNR and CDR2 as FQNEAQ (reference sequence). As DNA, the CDR3 is TGTGCCAGCAGCCACACCATACTACCCGGGTCACAGTATTTT. Amino acids: CASSHTILPGSQYF.

This sequence joins TRBV5-1 and TRBJ1-2; 9 positions match TRBD1. V lost 4 bases to trimming and J lost 7 bases; unmatched junction nucleotides: 5. The CDR3 contains 13 residues. Germline loops: CDR1 SGHRS, CDR2 YFSETQ. The CDR3 nucleotides are TGCGCCAGCAGCATGGACAGGGGTGGTGGCTACACCTTC. This translates into CASSMDRGGGYTF.

V and J are TRBV7-3 and TRBJ2-1, with 15 nucleotides matching TRBD2. From germline, CDR1 is SGHTA and CDR2 FQGTGA. The CDR3 consists of 19 residues. V dropped 5 bases and J dropped 0; count of bases not matched to a gene: 8. Written as DNA, the CDR3 is TGTGCCAGCAGCGCACCGGGACTAGCGGGGGGAAGCTCCTACAATGAGCAGTTCTTC. Encoded protein: CASSAPGLAGGSSYNEQFF.

CDR3: CASSIGGGETQYF. DNA for the CDR3: TGCGCCAGCAGCATTGGGGGCGGAGAGACCCAGTACTTC. The V gene is TRBV5-1, the J gene TRBJ2-5; perhaps TRBD1 as D (6 bases). Germline-derived CDR1 and CDR2 are SGHRS and YFSETQ. The CDR3 is 13 residues long. Trimming left V 4 bases short and J 4 bases short, with 11 bases between.

This chain connects TRBV30 to TRBJ1-5; D possibly corresponds to TRBD1 (6 bases). The ends were cut back, 2 bases at V and 4 bases at J, with 12 bases in the middle. The CDR3 length is 14 residues. Germline values: CDR1 GTSNPN, CDR2 SVGIG (reference sequence). The CDR3 DNA sequence: TGTGCCTGGAGTTGGGGGCAGGAGAATCAGCCCCAGCATTTT. It codes for CAWSWGQENQPQHF.

The rearrangement links TRBV5-1 to TRBJ1-1, with D perhaps matching TRBD1 (5 bases). V was trimmed by 0 bases and J by 6 bases, leaving 12 bases between them. The germline gives CDR1 SGHRS, CDR2 YFSETQ. This CDR3 comprises 14 residues. CDR3 nucleotides: TGCGCCAGCAGCTTGGAGGTGGGGCCGGCTGAAGCTTTCTTT. It translates to CASSLEVGPAEAFF.

The J gene is TRBJ2-7, the V gene TRBV14; 9 bases agree with TRBD2. Germline assignment: CDR1 SGHDN and CDR2 FVKESK. V shed 4 bases, J shed 2 bases, and the junction held 6 bases outside the gene matches. CDR3 size: 15 residues. The CDR3 loop reads CASSPWAGGAYEQYF. CDR3 DNA: TGTGCCAGCAGCCCCTGGGCGGGAGGGGCCTACGAGCAGTACTTC. Full variable domain (missing parts from reference TRBV14 and TRBJ2-7): EAGVTQFPSHSVIEKGQTVTLRCDPISGHDNLYWYRRVMGKEIKFLLHFVKESKQDESGMPNNRFLAERTGGTYSTLKVQPAELEDSGVYFCASSPWAGGAYEQYFGPGTRLTVT.

The CDR3 is CASSPLTGQRNTEAFF. CDR3 bases: TGTGCCAGCTCACCTCTTACGGGACAGAGAAACACTGAAGCTTTCTTT. The V and J genes are TRBV18 and TRBJ1-1; 7 bases are shared with TRBD1. V shed 3 bases and J 2 bases; nucleotides not matched to a gene: 9. CDR3 length: 16 residues. CDR1 is KGHSH and CDR2 is LQKENI in the germline V gene.

This chain links TRBV5-1 with TRBJ1-2, with 10 bases matching TRBD1. Unmatched junction bases numbered 6, after V lost 2 bases and J lost 8 bases. Germline lookup yields CDR1 SGHRS and CDR2 YFSETQ. The CDR3 consists of 14 residues. The CDR3 bases are TGCGCCAGCAGCTTACTGACAGGGGGCCGGGGCTACACCTTC. Translation: CASSLLTGGRGYTF.

V gene TRBV10-3 combines with J gene TRBJ2-3, with D uncertain. The CDR3 runs 19 residues. V lost 0 bases, J lost 1 base, and 20 bases lay in between. CDR1 is ENHRY and CDR2 is SYGVKD in the germline V gene. CDR3 residues: CAISESTVRELVGTDTQYF. CDR3 coding DNA: TGTGCCATCAGTGAGTCGACTGTCAGAGAGCTCGTGGGCACAGATACGCAGTATTTT.

The chain uses TRBV28 and TRBJ1-6; D is unclear. Trimming cost V 6 bases and J 7 bases, with 13 bases left between them. The germline V gene encodes CDR1 MDHEN and CDR2 SYDVKM. This CDR3 contains 14 residues. CDR3 DNA sequence: TGTGCCAGCAGCCTTTTAGGAGGGAATTCACCCCTCCACTTT. This gives the protein CASSLLGGNSPLHF. Variable domain in full (rest from reference TRBV28 and TRBJ1-6): DVKVTQSSRYLVKRTGEKVFLECVQDMDHENMFWYRQDPGLGLRLIYFSYDVKMKEKGDIPEGYSVSREKKERFSLILESASTNQTSMYLCASSLLGGNSPLHFGNGTRLTVT.